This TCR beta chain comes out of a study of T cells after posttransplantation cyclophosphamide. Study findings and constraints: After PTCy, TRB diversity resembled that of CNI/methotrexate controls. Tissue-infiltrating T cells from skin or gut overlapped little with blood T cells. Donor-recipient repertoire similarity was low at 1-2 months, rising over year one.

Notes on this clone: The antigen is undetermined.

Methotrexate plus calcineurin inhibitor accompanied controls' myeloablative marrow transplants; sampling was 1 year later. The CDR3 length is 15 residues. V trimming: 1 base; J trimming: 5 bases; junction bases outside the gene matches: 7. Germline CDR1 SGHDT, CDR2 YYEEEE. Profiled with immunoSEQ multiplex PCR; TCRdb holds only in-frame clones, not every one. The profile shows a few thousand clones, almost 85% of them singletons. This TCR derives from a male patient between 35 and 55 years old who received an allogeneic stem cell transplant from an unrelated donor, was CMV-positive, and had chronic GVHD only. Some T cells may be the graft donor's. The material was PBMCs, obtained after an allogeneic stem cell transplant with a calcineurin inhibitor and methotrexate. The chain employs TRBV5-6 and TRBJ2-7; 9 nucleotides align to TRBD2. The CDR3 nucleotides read TGTGCCAGCAGCTTGACCCTAGCGGGAAGGGACGAGCAGTACTTC. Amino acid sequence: CASSLTLAGRDEQYF.